The next 30 T cell receptor beta chains were all read from a single sample in a study of neurological immune-mediated disorders. TCRdb re-called the 5' RACE reads through MiXCR, storing one row per CDR3 protein. The sample contains 75,000 to 95,000 distinct CDR3 sequences, roughly 18% of which appear only once. Sequencing was carried out using PBMCs. Every receptor here comes from a woman aged 40 to 50 in good health.

Many counts were recorded for this clonotype. The chain carries TRBV2 and TRBJ1-1; 7 bases align to TRBD1. Germline values: CDR1 SNHLY, CDR2 FYNNEI. This CDR3 spans 14 amino acids. Unmatched junction bases numbered 9, after V lost 6 bases and J lost 5 bases. Written as DNA, the CDR3 is TGTGCCAGCAGCACGCCGAAGGGGGCTACTGAAGCTTTCTTT. Its protein is CASSTPKGATEAFF.

Ten or more counts support this clonotype. The chain recombines TRBV12-3 or TRBV12-4 with TRBJ2-1; D gene ambiguous. Deletions cut 5 bases from V and 8 bases from J, with 7 bases between. The CDR3 is 11 amino acids. The CDR3 coding sequence is TGTGCCAGCAGTCTCGGGTATGAGCAGTTCTTC. It specifies CASSLGYEQFF.

There are many counts of this clonotype. The V gene is TRBV4-3, the J gene TRBJ1-1; no definite D call. The CDR3 has 16 amino acids. CDR1 and CDR2 from the germline V gene are LGHNA and YSLEER. V lost 0 bases, J lost 0 bases, and 11 bases lay in between. CDR3 DNA: TGCGCCAGCAGCCAAGAATCTAGTTCCCTGAACACTGAAGCTTTCTTT. Amino acid sequence: CASSQESSSLNTEAFF.

This clonotype appeared many times. The chain has TRBV20-1 and TRBJ2-1; 8 bases line up with TRBD2. The CDR3 is 14 amino acids. Germline assignment: CDR1 DFQATT and CDR2 SNEGSKA (reference sequence). J gave up 4 bases and V 3 bases, and 5 bases lay outside the gene matches. This CDR3 is CSARSGGAYNEQFF. In nucleotides, the CDR3 is TGCAGTGCTAGGTCGGGGGGGGCTTACAATGAGCAGTTCTTC.

At least ten counts were recorded for this clonotype. The chain is built from TRBV4-3 and TRBJ1-4; D remains unclear. V lost 3 bases and J 7 bases, leaving 18 bases between the germline ends. The CDR3 has 16 residues. Germline V gene data show CDR1 as LGHNA and CDR2 as YSLEER. CDR3 amino acids: CASSQEWPNRFEKLFF. DNA for the CDR3: TGCGCCAGCAGCCAGGAGTGGCCCAATAGATTTGAAAAACTGTTTTTT.

Ten or more counts support this clonotype. This sequence joins TRBV29-1 and TRBJ1-4; weak D call: TRBD1 (6 bases). There are 13 residues in the CDR3. V was shortened by 4 bases and J by 8 bases, with 14 bases between the two germline ends. The germline CDR1 and CDR2 sequences are SQVTM and ANQGSEA. The CDR3 here is CSVGSGAGEKLFF. The CDR3 region has the DNA TGCAGCGTTGGTTCAGGGGCGGGGGAAAAACTGTTTTTT.

This clonotype was detected a few times. This chain links TRBV18 with TRBJ2-7; 10 bases match TRBD1. The length of the CDR3 is 17 residues. CDR1 and CDR2 from the germline V gene are KGHSH and LQKENI. J gave up 7 bases and V 2 bases, and 14 bases lay outside the gene matches. The CDR3 DNA reads TGTGCCAGCTCACCAGTAATAGAAGACAGGGGGCGATTGGAGCAGTACTTC. It is translated as CASSPVIEDRGRLEQYF.

This clonotype has ten or more counts. CDR3 sequence: CASSLSGGWTEAFF. The CDR3 bases are TGCGCCAGCAGCTTGTCGGGGGGTTGGACTGAAGCTTTCTTT. This rearrangement joins TRBV5-1 to TRBJ1-1, with D possibly TRBD1 on 5 matching bases. Looked up from germline, CDR1 is SGHRS and CDR2 is YFSETQ. The CDR3 contains 14 residues. Between the trimmed V and J ends, which lost 1 base and 5 bases, there was a span of 12 bases. The full variable domain, completed using reference TRBV5-1 and TRBJ1-1, is KAGVTQTPRYLIKTRGQQVTLSCSPISGHRSVSWYQQTPGQGLQFLFEYFSETQRNKGNFPGRFSGRQFSNSRSEMNVSTLELGDSALYLCASSLSGGWTEAFFGQGTRLTVV.

This clonotype was found many times. The chain employs TRBV20-1 and TRBJ1-6; 7 bases are a match to TRBD1. Germline V lookup: CDR1 DFQATT, CDR2 SNEGSKA (reference sequence). J gave up 7 bases and V 7 bases, and 13 bases lay outside the gene matches. The length of the CDR3 is 15 residues. The CDR3 bases are TGCAGTGTCGACCCCGGGACAGTCAAGAATTCACCCCTCCACTTT. Its translation: CSVDPGTVKNSPLHF.

The sample holds many counts of this clonotype. The chain carries TRBV7-2 and TRBJ1-3, with D unclear. Germline-derived CDR1 and CDR2 are SGHTA and FQGNSA. The CDR3 consists of 13 residues. V shed 5 bases and J shed 0 bases, with 5 bases lying between them. The CDR3 DNA reads TGTGCCAGCAGCCTAGGCTCTGGAAACACCATATATTTT. It specifies CASSLGSGNTIYF.

The V gene is TRBV20-1, the J gene TRBJ2-3; D gene uncertain. Trimming took 1 base from V and 2 from J, leaving 7 bases between them. The CDR3 extends over 13 amino acids. CDR1 is DFQATT and CDR2 is SNEGSKA in the germline V gene (reference sequence). CDR3 nucleotides: TGCAGTGCTAGAGTTTTCAACACAGATACGCAGTATTTT. The encoded protein is CSARVFNTDTQYF.

The chain uses TRBV2 and TRBJ2-5; D call uncertain. The germline V gene encodes CDR1 SNHLY and CDR2 FYNNEI. This CDR3 is 14 amino acids long. The germline V and J ends were trimmed by 4 bases and 1 base, with 10 bases remaining between them. CDR3 nucleotides: TGTGCCAGCAGTGGTATGACCCTCCAAGAGACCCAGTACTTC. This codes for CASSGMTLQETQYF. The whole variable domain, remainder taken from reference TRBV2 and TRBJ2-5, is EPEVTQTPSHQVTQMGQEVILRCVPISNHLYFYWYRQILGQKVEFLVSFYNNEISEKSEIFDDQFSVERPDGSNFTLKIRSTKLEDSAMYFCASSGMTLQETQYFGPGTRLLVL.

Ten or more counts support this clonotype. This chain links TRBV7-2 with TRBJ1-1; D gene uncertain. The CDR3 sequence is 13 residues long. Germline lookup yields CDR1 SGHTA and CDR2 FQGNSA. The V gene lost 5 bases and the J gene lost 8 bases, with 15 bases spanning the gap. In DNA, the CDR3 is TGTGCCAGCAGCCCCCGTTTAAGGCTCGAAGCTTTCTTT. Amino acid sequence: CASSPRLRLEAFF. The whole variable domain, filled in from reference TRBV7-2 and TRBJ1-1, reads GAGVSQSPSNKVTEKGKDVELRCDPISGHTALYWYRQSLGQGLEFLIYFQGNSAPDKSGLPSDRFSAERTGGSVSTLTIQRTQQEDSAVYLCASSPRLRLEAFFGQGTRLTVV.

Ten or more counts support this clonotype. This rearrangement joins TRBV5-1 to TRBJ2-2; D is uncertain. V was cut by 2 bases and J by 7 bases, with 9 bases left in between. Germline CDR1 and CDR2: SGHRS and YFSETQ. The CDR3 is 13 residues long. CDR3 sequence reads: CASSLIAGGELFF. In nucleotides, the CDR3 is TGCGCCAGCAGCTTAATAGCTGGCGGGGAGCTGTTTTTT.

This clonotype was counted at least ten times. The chain combines TRBV2 with TRBJ2-7; tentatively, D is TRBD2 (5 bases). The V and J ends lost 6 bases and 4 bases respectively, with 13 bases between them. The CDR3 has 13 amino acids. In germline, CDR1 is SNHLY, CDR2 FYNNEI. The CDR3 bases are TGTGCCAGCAGGGAATCGGGGAATTACGAGCAGTACTTC. Its protein product is CASRESGNYEQYF.

The sample holds many counts of this clonotype. V gene TRBV4-2 combines with J gene TRBJ1-1, with TRBD1 identical over 10 bases. CDR1 is LGHNA and CDR2 is YNFKEQ in the germline V gene. V gave up 1 base and J gave up 7 bases; unmatched junction bases: 6. This CDR3 has 15 amino acids. The DNA of the CDR3 is TGTGCCAGCAGCCAAGGCACCGGGACAGGGGTTGAAGCTTTCTTT. Amino acid sequence: CASSQGTGTGVEAFF.

The chain couples TRBV18 to TRBJ1-1, with D possibly TRBD1 on 5 matching bases. This CDR3 contains 16 residues. With 3 bases removed from V and 4 bases from J, the gap between germline ends came to 18 bases. Germline V lookup: CDR1 KGHSH, CDR2 LQKENI. The CDR3 region has the DNA TGTGCCAGCTCACCCCCGGGGGAGGACACTAGCACTGAAGCTTTCTTT. This encodes CASSPPGEDTSTEAFF.

This clonotype was observed at least ten times. The J gene is TRBJ2-7, the V gene TRBV4-3; 7 bases align to TRBD2. The CDR3 length is 16 residues. Per the germline V gene, CDR1 is LGHNA and CDR2 is YSLEER. V lost 2 bases to trimming and J lost 2 bases; unmatched junction nucleotides: 9. The CDR3, as DNA: TGCGCCAGCAGCCAAAAGAGGGGCAGCGGGGCCTACGAGCAGTACTTC. Translated: CASSQKRGSGAYEQYF.

This clonotype was recorded many times. The chain has TRBV5-1 and TRBJ2-2; 9 nucleotides agree with TRBD2. The trim removed 4 bases at V and 4 bases at J, leaving 2 bases unmatched. The CDR3 consists of 14 residues. The V gene's germline CDR1 is SGHRS and CDR2 YFSETQ. The CDR3 spells CASSGGGVTGELFF. The DNA of the CDR3 is TGCGCCAGCAGCGGCGGGGGGGTCACCGGGGAGCTGTTTTTT.

This clonotype was observed a few times. V gene TRBV20-1 combines with J gene TRBJ2-1; TRBD2 matches at 9 bases. V lost 5 bases and J lost 8; bases outside the gene matches: 10. Germline V gene data show CDR1 as DFQATT and CDR2 as SNEGSKA (reference sequence). The CDR3 length is 14 residues. CDR3 sequence reads: CSARSASGEDEQFF. CDR3 DNA sequence: TGCAGTGCTCGATCGGCTAGCGGGGAGGATGAGCAGTTCTTC.

This clonotype has ten or more counts. The gene calls are TRBV6-1 and TRBJ1-1; D is undetermined. The germline V gene has CDR1 MNHNS and CDR2 SASEGT. The ends were cut back, 2 bases at V and 0 bases at J, with 7 bases in the middle. The CDR3 is 14 amino acids. CDR3 sequence: CASSERAVNTEAFF. The CDR3 DNA is TGTGCCAGCAGTGAAAGGGCGGTGAACACTGAAGCTTTCTTT.

In its sample, this clonotype was seen many times. The gene calls are TRBV7-2 and TRBJ1-4; D is unclear. The CDR3 sequence is 15 residues long. Germline CDR1 and CDR2: SGHTA and FQGNSA. V gave up 5 bases and J gave up 1 base, with 11 bases separating them. In DNA form, the CDR3 reads TGTGCCAGCAGCGAGCGTCGTGGAACTAATGAAAAACTGTTTTTT. Translation gives CASSERRGTNEKLFF.

The gene calls are TRBV12-3 or TRBV12-4 and TRBJ2-3; 10 bases are shared with TRBD2. J was trimmed by 4 bases and V by 2 bases; bases with no gene match: 6. This CDR3 comprises 16 residues. The CDR3 bases are TGTGCCAGCAGTTTAACTAGCGGGGCCCCGGCAGATACGCAGTATTTT. This gives the protein CASSLTSGAPADTQYF.

This clonotype appeared many times. The chain carries TRBV20-1 and TRBJ2-3, with a tentative D call TRBD2 (6 bases). Germline CDR1 DFQATT, CDR2 SNEGSKA (reference sequence). V was clipped by 2 bases and J by 0 bases, with 9 bases between them. The CDR3 sequence is 14 residues long. CDR3 sequence reads: CSARRAGSTDTQYF. The DNA of the CDR3 is TGCAGTGCTAGACGGGCGGGGAGCACAGATACGCAGTATTTT.

The V gene is TRBV6-1, the J gene TRBJ1-4, with unresolved D. Trimming took off 5 bases at V and 0 bases at J, with 7 bases between the two ends. There are 14 residues in the CDR3. Germline V gene data show CDR1 as MNHNS and CDR2 as SASEGT. CDR3 sequence: CASSPTSTNEKLFF. The CDR3 bases are TGTGCCAGCAGTCCGACCTCAACTAATGAAAAACTGTTTTTT.

In its sample, this clonotype was seen many times. The chain links TRBV5-1 to TRBJ1-6, with D uncertain. Germline V gene data show CDR1 as SGHRS and CDR2 as YFSETQ. Trimming stripped 4 bases from V and 14 bases from J, with 28 bases between. The CDR3 sequence is 17 residues long. The CDR3 here is CASSLGPGISEGGTLHF. CDR3 DNA sequence: TGCGCCAGCAGCCTCGGACCTGGGATATCGGAGGGAGGGACCCTCCACTTT.

The CDR3 loop is CASSPWTEYSNQPQHF. CDR3 sequence (DNA): TGTGCCAGCAGCCCTTGGACAGAATATAGCAATCAGCCCCAGCATTTT. The chain couples TRBV5-6 to TRBJ1-5, with D possibly being TRBD1 (6 bases). The CDR3 is 16 amino acids. The V and J ends lost 4 bases and 0 bases respectively, with 14 bases between them. Germline CDR1 and CDR2: SGHDT and YYEEEE.

The CDR3 sequence is CASSLGHQGTEAFF. The DNA for the CDR3 is TGCGCCAGCAGCTTGGGGCACCAGGGCACTGAAGCTTTCTTT. The rearrangement links TRBV5-1 to TRBJ1-1; D is possibly TRBD1 (5 bases). Trimming cost V 0 bases and J 4 bases, with 10 bases left between them. This CDR3 contains 14 residues. Per germline, CDR1 SGHRS and CDR2 YFSETQ. The complete variable domain, with remaining parts taken from reference TRBV5-1 and TRBJ1-1, reads KAGVTQTPRYLIKTRGQQVTLSCSPISGHRSVSWYQQTPGQGLQFLFEYFSETQRNKGNFPGRFSGRQFSNSRSEMNVSTLELGDSALYLCASSLGHQGTEAFFGQGTRLTVV.

This clonotype occurred many times. V and J are TRBV5-1 and TRBJ1-2; D is unclear. The CDR3 sequence is 14 residues long. The V gene lost 0 bases and the J gene lost 7 bases, with 13 bases spanning the gap. CDR1 and CDR2 from the germline V gene are SGHRS and YFSETQ. The CDR3 nucleotides read TGCGCCAGCAGCTTGGACGACAAAAGGTCTGGCTACACCTTC. Protein sequence: CASSLDDKRSGYTF.

This clonotype has a count of ten or more. V and J are TRBV7-6 and TRBJ1-5; the D is unclear. Trimming shortened V by 0 bases and J by 8 bases, and 8 bases separated the two germline ends. The CDR3 length is 13 residues. Germline CDR1 and CDR2: SGHVS and FNYEAQ. The CDR3 coding sequence is TGTGCCAGCAGCTTAGCGATCCAGGAGCCCCAGCATTTT. As protein: CASSLAIQEPQHF.